This is a list of T cell receptor beta chains from one sample in a study of blood T cell repertoires in COVID-19. This table comes from immunoSEQ multiplex PCR, and its TCRdb copy is limited to in-frame clones, with some not included. Counted here are tens of thousands of clones, 75% to 85% occurring once; the ten biggest clones make up approximately 25%. The material sequenced was peripheral blood. These receptors were taken from a human donor in a cohort sampled during active COVID-19. CDR3s include the opening cysteine and the closing phenylalanine or tryptophan. The order of the fields is CDR3 length, V gene, clone size, J gene, D gene, CDR3 protein, CDR3 DNA. D genes are given only for firm matches. Where a row states a size, it is once, few, many or the class of an expanded clone; other rows omit it.

14	TRBV7-9	.	TRBJ2-1	.	CASSPAGAYNEQFF	TGTGCCAGCAGCCCAGCTGGGGCGTACAATGAGCAGTTCTTC
15	TRBV30	.	TRBJ2-1	TRBD1	CAWRRQGRLSNEQFF	TGTGCCTGGAGGAGACAGGGTAGGCTCTCCAATGAGCAGTTCTTC
14	TRBV27	.	TRBJ2-1	TRBD1	CASTPGQGAHEQFF	TGTGCCAGCACCCCGGGACAGGGGGCTCATGAGCAGTTCTTC
15	TRBV9	.	TRBJ1-4	.	CASSVSAGEGEKLFF	TGTGCCAGCAGCGTATCTGCAGGGGAAGGAGAAAAACTGTTTTTT
14	TRBV7-3	.	TRBJ2-7	.	CASSSSGHSYEQYF	TGTGCCAGCAGCTCTTCGGGACACTCCTACGAGCAGTACTTC
17	TRBV27	.	TRBJ2-6	.	CASRPGQGFSGANVLTF	TGTGCCAGCAGACCGGGACAAGGTTTCTCTGGGGCCAACGTCCTGACTTTC
14	TRBV5-4	.	TRBJ1-2	.	CASSSPQGSRGYTF	TGTGCCAGCAGCTCCCCCCAGGGGTCGAGAGGCTACACCTTC
13	TRBV4-1	.	TRBJ2-7	.	CASSQDGGSEQYF	TGCGCCAGCAGCCAAGATGGGGGGAGCGAGCAGTACTTC
15	TRBV21-1	.	TRBJ1-3	.	CASPRDREAGNTIYF	TGTGCCAGCCCCCGAGACAGGGAGGCTGGAAACACCATATATTTT
16	TRBV7-9	hyperexpanded	TRBJ2-1	TRBD2	CASSPYTSGGAGEQFF	TGTGCCAGCAGCCCCTATACTAGCGGGGGGGCCGGTGAGCAGTTCTTC
13	TRBV18	.	TRBJ2-3	.	CASSPKRIDTQYF	TGTGCCAGCTCACCAAAGCGGATAGATACGCAGTATTTT
16	TRBV7-9	few	TRBJ2-3	TRBD2	CASSLDSGGTTDTQYF	TGTGCCAGCAGCTTAGACAGCGGGGGGACCACAGATACGCAGTATTTT
13	TRBV7-3	.	TRBJ1-1	TRBD1	CASSATGATEAFF	TGTGCCAGCAGCGCCACAGGGGCCACTGAAGCTTTCTTT
11	TRBV3-1/TRBV3-2	few	TRBJ1-1	.	CASSLGRGAFF	TGTGCCAGCAGCTTGGGTCGGGGGGCTTTCTTT
13	TRBV5-4	.	TRBJ2-3	.	CASTSFGALTQYF	TGTGCCAGCACCTCCTTCGGAGCCCTCACGCAGTATTTT
13	TRBV10-1	.	TRBJ2-5	TRBD2	CASSLAGDGTQYF	TGCGCCAGCTCCCTAGCGGGGGACGGGACCCAGTACTTC